The TCR beta chain under discussion was sequenced for a study of blood T cell repertoires in COVID-19. Clinical history reported by participants formed the basis on which cohorts were assigned. The CDR3 totals 14 residues. CDR1 is SGHRS, CDR2 YFSETQ, per germline. The V and J ends lost 4 bases and 8 bases, in that order; junction bases with no gene match: 6. This table comes from immunoSEQ multiplex PCR, and its TCRdb copy is limited to in-frame clones, with some not included. Of 140,000 or so clones listed, around four fifths are singletons. This clonotype originated in a middle-aged woman who had recovered from COVID-19. The material sequenced was PBMCs or T cells enriched from blood (not recorded which). This chain links TRBV5-1 with TRBJ2-1; 10 positions agree with TRBD2. This chain's CDR3 is CASSVLAGAYEQFF. CDR3 bases: TGCGCCAGCAGCGTGCTAGCGGGAGCTTATGAGCAGTTCTTC.